A single sample gave rise to the 18 T cell receptor beta chains below, sequenced in a study of control samples from healthy donors and cancer patients. Repertoires were generated with immunoSEQ multiplex PCR, while TCRdb's copy carries only in-frame clones and drops some. The sample contains 160,000 or so clones, approximately 94% of which appear only once. Sequenced input: PBMCs. These receptors were obtained from a man between 60 and 75 years old with colorectal cancer.

This chain joins TRBV12-3 or TRBV12-4 and TRBJ1-1; D is ambiguous. CDR3 length: 11 amino acids. Trimming cost V 3 bases and J 12 bases, with 11 bases left between them. CDR3 in DNA: TGTGCCAGCAGTTTGACCACAGAGACTTTCTTT. Translated, it gives CASSLTTETFF.

The genes are TRBV6-6 and TRBJ2-7; no clear D gene. The germline V gene encodes CDR1 MNHNY and CDR2 SVGAGI (reference sequence). The CDR3 has 13 amino acids. Trimming cost V 0 bases and J 1 base, with 4 bases left between them. DNA of the CDR3: TGTGCCAGCAGTTACTCCCGATCCTACGAGCAGTACTTC. This codes for CASSYSRSYEQYF.

The chain joins TRBV12-3 or TRBV12-4 to TRBJ2-3, with TRBD2 as a possible D gene (6 bases). With 3 bases removed from V and 11 bases from J, the gap between germline ends came to 12 bases. The CDR3 covers 12 residues. The CDR3 sequence: CASSFSTSEQYF. The CDR3, as DNA: TGTGCCAGCAGTTTCTCGACTAGTGAGCAGTATTTT.

The chain carries TRBV18 and TRBJ1-1, with a possible D match to TRBD1 (6 bases). The CDR3 spans 15 residues. Germline CDR1 and CDR2: KGHSH and LQKENI. Trimming shortened V by 3 bases and J by 4 bases, and 15 bases separated the two germline ends. DNA for the CDR3: TGTGCCAGCTCACCCCCCCGGGGGCGGGTCACTGAAGCTTTCTTT. It specifies CASSPPRGRVTEAFF.

The chain couples TRBV6-2 or TRBV6-3 to TRBJ2-7; D remains ambiguous. The germline gives CDR1 MNHEY, CDR2 SVGEGT. The germline V and J ends were trimmed by 2 bases and 0 bases, with 8 bases remaining between them. The length of the CDR3 is 14 residues. In nucleotides, the CDR3 is TGTGCCAGCAGTTACGAGGCGAACTCCTACGAGCAGTACTTC. Translating gives CASSYEANSYEQYF.

The chain uses TRBV28 and TRBJ1-4; D is unresolved. Germline V CDR1 and CDR2: MDHEN, SYDVKM. CDR3 length: 14 amino acids. The ends were cut back, 6 bases at V and 2 bases at J, with 10 bases in the middle. The CDR3 region has the DNA TGTGCCAGCAGCAGACGGGCGACTAATGAAAAACTGTTTTTT. This sequence encodes CASSRRATNEKLFF.

The chain recombines TRBV30 with TRBJ1-2, with a weak D call TRBD1 (6 bases). V was shortened by 1 base and J by 3 bases, with 12 bases between the two germline ends. The CDR3 length is 14 residues. Germline CDR1 and CDR2: GTSNPN and SVGIG (reference sequence). The CDR3 spells CAWSGVAGDYGYTF. In DNA form, the CDR3 reads TGTGCCTGGAGTGGAGTGGCAGGGGACTATGGCTACACCTTC.

The V gene is TRBV6-5, the J gene TRBJ2-2; 10 nucleotides match TRBD2. V lost 6 bases and J lost 5; bases outside the gene matches: 6. Germline assignment: CDR1 MNHEY and CDR2 SVGAGI. The CDR3 extends over 15 amino acids. This CDR3 reads CASRSPGLATGELFF. The CDR3 DNA follows: TGTGCCAGCAGGTCCCCGGGACTAGCGACCGGGGAGCTGTTTTTT.

This clone was observed once. The chain has TRBV28 and TRBJ1-5, with 9 bases aligning to TRBD1. The CDR3 is 15 amino acids. Germline CDR1 reads MDHEN; CDR2 reads SYDVKM. V was clipped by 5 bases and J by 5 bases; unmatched bases: 7. CDR3 DNA sequence: TGTGCCAGCAGTCCGGACAGGGGATATGATCAGCCCCAGCATTTT. Translated, it gives CASSPDRGYDQPQHF.

The chain combines TRBV21-1 with TRBJ1-1; the D call in the table, TRBD1, was not verified against the DNA. TRBV21-1 is termed a pseudogene. This CDR3 contains 16 residues. The CDR3 DNA follows: TGTGCCAGCAGCAAAGAATTTCGGACAGGGGCCACTGAAGCTTTCTTT. Translating gives CASSKEFRTGATEAFF.

J is TRBJ2-1 and V is TRBV5-4, with a weak D call TRBD1 (8 bases). The germline gives CDR1 SGHNT, CDR2 YYREEE (reference sequence). Trimming took 0 bases from V and 7 from J, leaving 11 bases between them. The CDR3 sequence is 14 residues long. CDR3 DNA: TGTGCCAGCAGCTTGGACAGGGGGGGAAATGAGCAGTTCTTC. Its translation: CASSLDRGGNEQFF. Full variable domain (missing parts from reference TRBV5-4 and TRBJ2-1): ETGVTQSPTHLIKTRGQQVTLRCSSQSGHNTVSWYQQALGQGPQFIFQYYREEENGRGNFPPRFSGLQFPNYSSELNVNALELDDSALYLCASSLDRGGNEQFFGPGTRLTVL.

This sequence joins TRBV11-2 and TRBJ2-3, with a weak D call TRBD1 (5 bases). Per germline, CDR1 SGHAT and CDR2 FQNNGV. Trimming cost V 6 bases and J 7 bases, with 17 bases left between them. The length of the CDR3 is 14 residues. The CDR3 region is CASRTQGRGYTQYF. CDR3 DNA: TGTGCCAGCAGGACTCAAGGAAGGGGTTATACGCAGTATTTT.

V is TRBV7-9 and J is TRBJ1-2, with TRBD1 matching over 7 bases. From germline, CDR1 is SEHNR and CDR2 FQNEAQ (reference sequence). Trimming at V came to 5 bases and at J to 5 bases, leaving 8 bases not matched to a gene. The CDR3 spans 14 residues. The CDR3 DNA sequence: TGTGCCAGCAGCCCCAGACAGGGAGGGTATGGCTACACCTTC. It specifies CASSPRQGGYGYTF.

The chain has TRBV6-5 and TRBJ1-6, with D possibly TRBD1 on 5 matching bases. Germline-derived CDR1 and CDR2 are MNHEY and SVGAGI. V shed 2 bases and J shed 6 bases, with 8 bases lying between them. The CDR3 loop spans 14 amino acids. The DNA for the CDR3 is TGTGCCAGCAGTTACAGGGGAGGTAATTCACCCCTCCACTTT. It is translated as CASSYRGGNSPLHF.

CDR3 bases: TGTGCCAGCAGTTCACTGAAGAGTGCTAGCACAGATACGCAGTATTTT. As protein: CASSSLKSASTDTQYF. The V call is TRBV27, the J call TRBJ2-3, with D unresolved. The CDR3 loop spans 16 amino acids. In germline, CDR1 is MNHEY, CDR2 SMNVEV (reference sequence). Deletions cut 4 bases from V and 0 bases from J, with 14 bases between.

The rearrangement uses TRBV10-3 and TRBJ1-5, with D unclear. The CDR3 is 14 amino acids. V shed 2 bases and J shed 1 base, with 6 bases lying between them. The germline gives CDR1 ENHRY, CDR2 SYGVKD. The CDR3 DNA sequence: TGTGCCATCAGTGAGGGTGGCAGCAATCAGCCCCAGCATTTT. Translating it yields CAISEGGSNQPQHF.

V is TRBV2 and J is TRBJ1-4, with a weak D call TRBD1 (6 bases). Trimming removed 1 base from V and 4 bases from J, with 10 bases in between. Germline CDR1 is SNHLY and CDR2 is FYNNEI. This CDR3 is 15 amino acids long. The CDR3 nucleotides read TGTGCCAGCAGTGAAGAGGGGGACCTTAATGAAAAACTGTTTTTT. This translates into CASSEEGDLNEKLFF.

This rearrangement joins TRBV9 to TRBJ1-4; D ambiguous. V was pared by 3 bases and J by 2 bases, with 8 bases between. Germline CDR1 and CDR2: SGDLS and YYNGEE. This CDR3 is built from 14 residues. CDR3 amino acids: CASSAGGTNEKLFF. In nucleotides, the CDR3 is TGTGCCAGCAGCGCGGGAGGCACTAATGAAAAACTGTTTTTT.